This TCR beta chain was observed in a study of blood T cell repertoires in COVID-19. Study-level background: The study drew acute and convalescent COVID-19 samples from the United States, Italy and Spain.

As handled by the study authors: Amplification of reference gene primers provided the estimated nucleated cell counts. Sequencing used immunoSEQ multiplex PCR; TCRdb keeps in-frame clones, though not all of them. The V and J calls and clone size come from that table; D and trimming were worked out from the DNA. Among about 59,000 clones listed, approximately 79% were seen once. The V gene end was trimmed by 2 bases and the J gene end by 5 bases; junction bases not matched to a gene: 7. The CDR3 covers 15 residues. Germline CDR1 is SGHNT and CDR2 is YYREEE (reference sequence). The sample taken for sequencing was peripheral blood. This chain joins TRBV5-4 and TRBJ1-1, with 9 bases that match TRBD1. The source is a human donor in a cohort sampled during active COVID-19. Here the CDR3 DNA reads TGTGCCAGCAGCTTCTTTGGACAGGGGAGAACTGAAGCTTTCTTT. It specifies CASSFFGQGRTEAFF.